This T cell receptor beta chain was profiled in a study of blood T cell repertoires in COVID-19. As for the study in general: Some COVID-19 samples were acute and others convalescent; all came from the United States, Italy and Spain. The analysed material was cDNA or gDNA that came from T cells, B-cell-depleted T cells, or PBMCs.

In the source study's methods: Cell counts per sample came from amplifying reference gene primers. TCRdb's copy holds only in-frame clones and misses some; the assay was immunoSEQ multiplex PCR. V and J calls and clone size follow that table, whereas D and trimming were derived from the DNA. The sample carries about 120,000 clones, roughly 79% recorded once. This clone was observed a single time. This CDR3 is built from 16 residues. Deletions cut 4 bases from V and 5 bases from J, with 21 bases between. The germline CDR1 and CDR2 sequences are SGHTS and YDEGEE. This TCR was sampled from a man between 65 and 85 years old with active or convalescent COVID-19. Sequencing was performed on peripheral blood. The V call is TRBV5-8, the J call TRBJ2-5, with unresolved D. The CDR3 DNA follows: TGTGCCAGCAGCAGGATTTTGGGCCCCCTCTTGGAGACCCAGTACTTC. This translates into CASSRILGPLLETQYF.